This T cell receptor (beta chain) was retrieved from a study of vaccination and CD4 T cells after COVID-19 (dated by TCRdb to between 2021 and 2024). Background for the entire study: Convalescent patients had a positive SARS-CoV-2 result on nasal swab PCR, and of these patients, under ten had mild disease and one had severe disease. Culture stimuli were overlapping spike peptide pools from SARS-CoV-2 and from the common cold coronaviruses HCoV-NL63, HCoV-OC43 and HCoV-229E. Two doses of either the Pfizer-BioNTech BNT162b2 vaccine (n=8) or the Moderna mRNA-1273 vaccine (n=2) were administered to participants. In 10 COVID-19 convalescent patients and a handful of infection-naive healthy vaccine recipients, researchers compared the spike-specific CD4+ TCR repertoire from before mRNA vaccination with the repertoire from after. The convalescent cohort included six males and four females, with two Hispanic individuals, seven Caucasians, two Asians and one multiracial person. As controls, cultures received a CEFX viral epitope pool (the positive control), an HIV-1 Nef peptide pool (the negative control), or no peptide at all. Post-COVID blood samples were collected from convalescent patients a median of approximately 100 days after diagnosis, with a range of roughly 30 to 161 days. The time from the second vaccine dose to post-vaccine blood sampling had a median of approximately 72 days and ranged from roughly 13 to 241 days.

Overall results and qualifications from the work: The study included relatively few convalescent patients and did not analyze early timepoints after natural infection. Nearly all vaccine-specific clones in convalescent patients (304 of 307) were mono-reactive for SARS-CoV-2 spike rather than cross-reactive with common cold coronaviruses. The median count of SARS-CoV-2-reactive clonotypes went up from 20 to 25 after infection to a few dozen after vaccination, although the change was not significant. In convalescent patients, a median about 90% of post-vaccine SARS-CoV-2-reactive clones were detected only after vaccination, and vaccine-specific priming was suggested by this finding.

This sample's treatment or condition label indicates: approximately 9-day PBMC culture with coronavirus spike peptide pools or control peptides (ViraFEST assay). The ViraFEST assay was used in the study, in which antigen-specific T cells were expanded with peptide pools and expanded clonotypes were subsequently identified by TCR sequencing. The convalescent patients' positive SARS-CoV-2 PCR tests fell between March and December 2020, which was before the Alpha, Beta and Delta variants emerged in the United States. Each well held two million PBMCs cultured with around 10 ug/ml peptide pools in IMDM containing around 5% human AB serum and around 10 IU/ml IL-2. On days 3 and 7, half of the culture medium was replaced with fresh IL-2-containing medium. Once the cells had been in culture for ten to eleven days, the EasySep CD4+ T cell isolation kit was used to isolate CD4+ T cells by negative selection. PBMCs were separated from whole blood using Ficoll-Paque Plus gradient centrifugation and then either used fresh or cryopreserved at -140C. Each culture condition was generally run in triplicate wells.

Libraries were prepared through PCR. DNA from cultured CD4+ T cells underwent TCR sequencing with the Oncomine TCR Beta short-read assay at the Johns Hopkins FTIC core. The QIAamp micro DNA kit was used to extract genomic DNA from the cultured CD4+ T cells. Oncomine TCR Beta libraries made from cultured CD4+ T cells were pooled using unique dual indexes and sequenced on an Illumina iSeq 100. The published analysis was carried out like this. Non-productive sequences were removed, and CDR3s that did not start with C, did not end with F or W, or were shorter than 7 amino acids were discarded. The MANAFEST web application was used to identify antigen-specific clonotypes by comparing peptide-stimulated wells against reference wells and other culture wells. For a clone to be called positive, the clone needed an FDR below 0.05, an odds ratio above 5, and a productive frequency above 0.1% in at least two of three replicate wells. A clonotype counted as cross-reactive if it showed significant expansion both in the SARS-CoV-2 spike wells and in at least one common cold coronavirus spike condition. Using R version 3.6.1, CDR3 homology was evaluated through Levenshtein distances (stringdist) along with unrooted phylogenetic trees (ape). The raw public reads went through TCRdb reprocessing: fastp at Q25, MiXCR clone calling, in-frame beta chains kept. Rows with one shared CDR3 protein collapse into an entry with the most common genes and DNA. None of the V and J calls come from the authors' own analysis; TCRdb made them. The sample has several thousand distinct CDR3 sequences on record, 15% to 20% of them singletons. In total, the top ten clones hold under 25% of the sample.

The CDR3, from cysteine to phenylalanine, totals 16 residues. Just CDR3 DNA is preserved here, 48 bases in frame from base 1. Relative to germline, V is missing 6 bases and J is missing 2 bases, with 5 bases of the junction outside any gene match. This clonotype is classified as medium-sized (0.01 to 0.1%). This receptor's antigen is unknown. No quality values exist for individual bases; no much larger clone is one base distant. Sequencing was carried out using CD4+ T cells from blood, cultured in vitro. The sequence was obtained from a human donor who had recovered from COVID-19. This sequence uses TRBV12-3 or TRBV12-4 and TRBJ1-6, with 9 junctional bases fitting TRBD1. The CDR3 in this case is CASSRDRAAYNSPLHF. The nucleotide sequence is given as TGTGCCAGCAGCCGGGACAGGGCGGCCTATAATTCACCCCTCCACTTT.